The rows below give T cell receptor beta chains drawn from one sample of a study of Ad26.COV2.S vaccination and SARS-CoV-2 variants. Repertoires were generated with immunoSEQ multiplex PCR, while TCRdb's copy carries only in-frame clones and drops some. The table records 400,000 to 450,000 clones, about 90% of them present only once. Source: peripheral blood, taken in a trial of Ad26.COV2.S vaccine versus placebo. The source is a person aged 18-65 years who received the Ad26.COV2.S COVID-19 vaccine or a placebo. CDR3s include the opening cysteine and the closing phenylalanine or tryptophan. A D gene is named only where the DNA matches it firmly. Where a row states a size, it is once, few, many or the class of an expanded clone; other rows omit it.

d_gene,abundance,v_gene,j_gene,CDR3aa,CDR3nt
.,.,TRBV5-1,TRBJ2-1,CASSLEPGSSYNEQFF,TGCGCCAGCAGCTTGGAACCAGGTAGCTCCTACAATGAGCAGTTCTTC
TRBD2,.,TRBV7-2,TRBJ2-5,CASSFPGGVETQYF,TGTGCCAGCAGCTTCCCGGGGGGGGTGGAGACCCAGTACTTC
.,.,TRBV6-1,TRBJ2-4,CASSELGAKNIQYF,TGTGCCAGCAGTGAACTGGGGGCCAAAAACATTCAGTACTTC
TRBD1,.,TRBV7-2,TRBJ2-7,CASSFHGQGDYEQYF,TGTGCCAGCAGCTTCCACGGACAGGGCGACTACGAGCAGTACTTC
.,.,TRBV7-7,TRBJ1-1,CASSAPTGTEAFF,TGTGCCAGCAGCGCACCCACAGGGACTGAAGCTTTCTTT
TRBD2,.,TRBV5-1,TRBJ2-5,CASSLAPGGLETQYF,TGCGCCAGCAGCTTGGCCCCGGGGGGGCTGGAGACCCAGTACTTC
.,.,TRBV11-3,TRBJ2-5,CASSFGHRETQYF,TGTGCCAGCAGCTTCGGACACCGAGAGACCCAGTACTTC
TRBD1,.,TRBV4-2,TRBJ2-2,CASSQDRGQGFTGELFF,TGTGCCAGCAGCCAAGATAGGGGACAGGGCTTTACCGGGGAGCTGTTTTTT
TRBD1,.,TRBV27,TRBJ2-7,CASSLTGGSSYEQYF,TGTGCCAGCAGTCTAACAGGGGGGAGCTCCTACGAGCAGTACTTC
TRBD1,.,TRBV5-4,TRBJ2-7,CASSFTGGWSYEQYF,TGTGCCAGCAGCTTCACAGGGGGTTGGTCCTACGAGCAGTACTTC
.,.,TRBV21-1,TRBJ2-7,CASSSTGSRGTYEQYF,TGTGCCAGCAGCTCCACAGGGAGTCGAGGAACCTACGAGCAGTACTTC
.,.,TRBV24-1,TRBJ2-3,CATSDTAGWADTQYF,TGTGCCACCAGTGATACCGCGGGTTGGGCAGATACGCAGTATTTT
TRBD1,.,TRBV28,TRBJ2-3,CASRLSGTGITQYF,TGTGCCAGCAGGCTTTCCGGGACAGGGATTACGCAGTATTTT
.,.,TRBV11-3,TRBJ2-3,CASSSGGWGTPDTQYF,TGTGCCAGCAGCTCGGGGGGCTGGGGGACTCCAGATACGCAGTATTTT
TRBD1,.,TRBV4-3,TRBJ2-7,CASSPGTSGGSGPYEQYF,TGCGCCAGCAGCCCGGGAACTTCAGGGGGCTCAGGCCCCTACGAGCAGTACTTC
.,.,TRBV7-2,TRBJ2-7,CASSLDQAIVYEQYF,TGTGCCAGCAGCTTAGATCAAGCTATAGTCTACGAGCAGTACTTC
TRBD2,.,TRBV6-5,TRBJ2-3,CASSLTSGDTDTQYF,TGTGCCAGCAGCCTGACTAGCGGGGATACAGATACGCAGTATTTT
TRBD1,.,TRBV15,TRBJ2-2,CATSGTGGTTGELFF,TGTGCCACCAGCGGGACAGGGGGCACCACCGGGGAGCTGTTTTTT
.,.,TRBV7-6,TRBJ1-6,CASSRTDNSPLHF,TGTGCCAGCAGCAGGACAGATAATTCACCCCTCCACTTT
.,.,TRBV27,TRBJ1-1,CASSLRRDTSYTEAFF,TGTGCCAGCAGTCTCCGACGGGACACCTCTTACACTGAAGCTTTCTTT
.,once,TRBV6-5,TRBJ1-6,CASSYLWQSHNSPLHF,TGTGCCAGCAGTTACTTATGGCAGTCCCATAATTCACCCCTCCACTTT
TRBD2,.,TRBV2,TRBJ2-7,CASRTSAYEQYF,TGTGCCAGCAGGACTAGCGCCTACGAGCAGTACTTC
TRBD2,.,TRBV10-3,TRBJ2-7,CAISESTSGPYEQYF,TGTGCCATCAGTGAGTCGACTAGCGGGCCTTACGAGCAGTACTTC
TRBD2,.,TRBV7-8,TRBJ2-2,CASSSGLAEIGTGELFF,TGTGCCAGCAGCTCGGGACTAGCAGAAATCGGGACCGGGGAGCTGTTTTTT
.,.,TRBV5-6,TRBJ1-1,CASTVLGAANTEAFF,TGTGCCAGCACCGTCCTCGGGGCAGCGAACACTGAAGCTTTCTTT
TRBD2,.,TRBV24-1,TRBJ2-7,CATQGAGGPEGEQYF,TGTGCCACCCAGGGAGCGGGAGGGCCCGAAGGCGAGCAGTACTTC
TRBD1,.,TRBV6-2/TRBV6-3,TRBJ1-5,CASSTGVVGNQPQHF,TGTGCCAGCAGTACAGGGGTGGTGGGCAATCAGCCCCAGCATTTT
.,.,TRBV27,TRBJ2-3,CASSFLPFTDTQYF,TGTGCCAGCAGTTTTCTCCCTTTCACAGATACGCAGTATTTT
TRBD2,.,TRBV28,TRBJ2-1,CASSGLAGDNEQFF,TGTGCCAGCAGCGGACTAGCGGGGGACAATGAGCAGTTCTTC
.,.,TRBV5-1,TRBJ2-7,CASSFVSLSSEQYF,TGCGCCAGCAGCTTTGTATCCTTGTCGTCCGAGCAGTACTTC
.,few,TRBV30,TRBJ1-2,CAWRAGRLQSTF,TGTGCCTGGAGGGCCGGACGGTTGCAATCCACCTTC
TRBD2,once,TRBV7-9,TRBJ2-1,CASSLVASGGHYNEQFF,TGTGCCAGCAGCTTAGTTGCTAGCGGGGGACACTACAATGAGCAGTTCTTC